This T cell receptor beta chain was captured in a study of cytomegalovirus exposure and HLA in healthy donors. Whole-study findings and limits: As was reported, the HLA-A and HLA-B alleles of most subjects were accurately predicted from TCR beta sequences. Under in vitro conditions, a few CMV-associated chains were confirmed as specific for CMV antigens. Follow-up analysis later connected one missense variant in DCLRE1C with trimming of TCR beta V- and J-genes. The authors judged a highly shared variant cluster likely a sequencing artifact.

There are 14 residues in the CDR3. V lost 2 bases and J lost 4, with 9 bases in between. Germline CDR1 reads WSHSY; CDR2 reads SAAADI. Comments on this clone: Antigen unknown.

The primer mix had 60 Vbeta and 13 Jbeta primers. Here immunoSEQ multiplex PCR was the method, and the copy in TCRdb shows in-frame clones only, minus some. The sample has 200,000 to 250,000 clones, approximately 79% seen once. Sequenced input: PBMCs. V and J are TRBV10-2 and TRBJ1-5; D may be TRBD1 (5 bases). The TCR was taken from a girl aged 2 to 9 in good health and CMV-seronegative. CDR3 amino acids: CASSERQGNQPQHF. The CDR3 DNA is TGCGCCAGCAGTGAGAGGCAGGGTAATCAGCCCCAGCATTTT.